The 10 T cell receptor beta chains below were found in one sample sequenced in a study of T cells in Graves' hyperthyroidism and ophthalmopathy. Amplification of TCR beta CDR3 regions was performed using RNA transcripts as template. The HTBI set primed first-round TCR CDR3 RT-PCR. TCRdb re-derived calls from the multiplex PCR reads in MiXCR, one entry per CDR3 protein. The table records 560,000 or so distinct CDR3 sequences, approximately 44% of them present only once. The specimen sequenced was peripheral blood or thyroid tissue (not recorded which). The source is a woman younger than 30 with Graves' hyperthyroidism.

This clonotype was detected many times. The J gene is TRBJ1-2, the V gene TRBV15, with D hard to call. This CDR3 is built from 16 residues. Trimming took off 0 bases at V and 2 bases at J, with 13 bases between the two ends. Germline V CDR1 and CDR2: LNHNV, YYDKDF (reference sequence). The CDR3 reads CATSRDSDQTNYGYTF. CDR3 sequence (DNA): TGTGCCACCAGCAGAGATAGTGACCAGACCAACTATGGCTACACCTTC.

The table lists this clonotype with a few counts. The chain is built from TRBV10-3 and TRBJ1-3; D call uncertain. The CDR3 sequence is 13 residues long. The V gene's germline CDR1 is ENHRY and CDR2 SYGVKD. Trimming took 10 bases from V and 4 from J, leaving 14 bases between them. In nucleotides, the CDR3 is TGTGCCAGCAGGACGGCTCAAGGAAACACCATATATTTT. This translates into CASRTAQGNTIYF.

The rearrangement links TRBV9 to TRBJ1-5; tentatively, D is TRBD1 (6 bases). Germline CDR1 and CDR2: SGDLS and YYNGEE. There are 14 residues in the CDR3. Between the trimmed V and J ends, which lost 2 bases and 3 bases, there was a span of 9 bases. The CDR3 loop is CASSVHRVNQPQHF. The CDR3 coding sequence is TGTGCCAGCAGCGTTCACAGGGTCAATCAGCCCCAGCATTTT.

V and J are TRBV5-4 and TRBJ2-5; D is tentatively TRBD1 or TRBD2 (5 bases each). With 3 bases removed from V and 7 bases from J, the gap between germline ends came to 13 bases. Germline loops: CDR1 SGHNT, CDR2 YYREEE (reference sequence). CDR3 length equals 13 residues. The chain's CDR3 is CASSWGLVGTQYF. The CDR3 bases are TGTGCCAGCAGCTGGGGGTTGGTGGGGACCCAGTACTTC.

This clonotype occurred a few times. CDR3 DNA sequence: TGTGCCAGCAGTGCCAGAGCAACTAATGAAAAACTGTTTTTT. It codes for CASSARATNEKLFF. The chain joins TRBV2 to TRBJ1-4; D gene unclear. Trimming left V 4 bases short and J 0 bases short, with 6 bases between. CDR1 SNHLY and CDR2 FYNNEI come from the germline V gene. CDR3 length: 14 residues.

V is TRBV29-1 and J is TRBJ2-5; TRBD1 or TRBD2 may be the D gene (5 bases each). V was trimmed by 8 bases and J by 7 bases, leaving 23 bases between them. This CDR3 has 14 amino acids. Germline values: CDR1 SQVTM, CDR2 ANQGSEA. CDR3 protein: CSTLGSRDIGTQYF. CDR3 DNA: TGCAGCACTCTGGGGAGCAGGGATATCGGGACCCAGTACTTC.

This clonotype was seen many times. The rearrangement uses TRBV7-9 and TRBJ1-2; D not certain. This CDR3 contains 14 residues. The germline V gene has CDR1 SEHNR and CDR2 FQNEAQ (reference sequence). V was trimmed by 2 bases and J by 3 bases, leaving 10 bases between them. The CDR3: CASSLSLLDYGYTF. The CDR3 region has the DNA TGTGCCAGCAGCTTATCACTCCTGGACTATGGCTACACCTTC.

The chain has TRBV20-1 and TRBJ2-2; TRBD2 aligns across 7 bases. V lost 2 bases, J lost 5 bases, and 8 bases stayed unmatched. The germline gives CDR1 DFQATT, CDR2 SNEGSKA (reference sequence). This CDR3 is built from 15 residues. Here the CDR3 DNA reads TGCAGTGCTAGACACAGCGGGGAAAAGACCGGGGAGCTGTTTTTT. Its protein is CSARHSGEKTGELFF.

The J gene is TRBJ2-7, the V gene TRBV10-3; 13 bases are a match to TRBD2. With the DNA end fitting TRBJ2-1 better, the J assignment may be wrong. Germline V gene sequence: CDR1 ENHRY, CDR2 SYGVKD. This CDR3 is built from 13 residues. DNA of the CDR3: TGTGCCATCGGGACTAGCGGGACGAATGAGCAGTTCTTC. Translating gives CAIGTSGTNEQFF.

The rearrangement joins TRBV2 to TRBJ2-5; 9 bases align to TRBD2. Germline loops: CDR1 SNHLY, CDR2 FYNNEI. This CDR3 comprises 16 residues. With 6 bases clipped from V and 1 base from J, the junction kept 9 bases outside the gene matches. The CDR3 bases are TGTGCCAGCAGCGTTGAACTAGCGGGCCTCCAAGAGACCCAGTACTTC. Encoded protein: CASSVELAGLQETQYF.